This T cell receptor (beta chain) is drawn from a study of regulatory T cells in long-lasting Graves disease. Stated time point: newly diagnosed GD, antithyroid drugs for less than 3 months. The TCR library was prepared using RNA isolated from PBMCs. This clonotype was counted at least ten times. CDR3-region Arm-PCR and iRepertoire HTBI primers produced the TCR beta libraries. A single record per CDR3 protein comes from TCRdb applying MiXCR to the multiplex PCR reads. The sample shows 450,000 to 600,000 distinct CDR3 sequences, roughly 17% of them seen only once. Per the germline V gene, CDR1 is MNHEY and CDR2 is SVGAGI. This CDR3 contains 12 residues. V was pared by 8 bases and J by 5 bases, with 12 bases between. The sample also formed part of further work on T cells in Graves' hyperthyroidism and ophthalmopathy.

This TCR was sampled from a man aged 35 to 55 with Graves disease. Source: peripheral blood mononuclear cells (PBMCs), taken at new diagnosis, from a patient treated with antithyroid drugs. The rearrangement links TRBV6-5 to TRBJ1-1; D is unclear. In nucleotides, the CDR3 is TGTGCCAGCGGTTTCGGAATTACTGAAGCTTTCTTT. This sequence encodes CASGFGITEAFF.